The 19 T cell receptor beta chains reported below all come from one sample, sequenced in a study of OX40 agonist ivuxolimab in advanced cancers. Method: immunoSEQ multiplex PCR; TCRdb's copy keeps in-frame clones and lacks some. This table has about 70,000 clones, 87% appearing once. This material consisted of CD4+ or CD8+ T cells sorted from blood, taken in a trial of the OX40 agonist ivuxolimab. The receptors were gathered from an adult with an advanced solid tumor such as melanoma, head and neck, liver or kidney cancer.

This clone has only one observation. The V call is TRBV6-5, the J call TRBJ1-3; D unresolved. The CDR3 has 15 amino acids. V was clipped by 0 bases and J by 8 bases, with 14 bases between them. The germline V gene encodes CDR1 MNHEY and CDR2 SVGAGI. The CDR3 region is CASSYSGGLPDTIYF. DNA for the CDR3: TGTGCCAGCAGTTACTCGGGAGGCCTGCCGGACACCATATATTTT.

V is TRBV28 and J is TRBJ1-5, with D perhaps TRBD1 (6 bases). Germline V gene lookup returns CDR1 MDHEN and CDR2 SYDVKM. This CDR3 contains 16 residues. Trimming cost V 3 bases and J 8 bases, with 20 bases left between them. In DNA form, the CDR3 reads TGTGCCAGCAGTTTTGGAGGGGGAACCCTACTTGAGCCCCAGCATTTT. It specifies CASSFGGGTLLEPQHF.

This clone is a singleton in its sample. This chain uses TRBV7-2 with TRBJ2-3; TRBD1 aligns across 8 bases. The V gene end was trimmed by 8 bases and the J gene end by 4 bases; junction bases not matched to a gene: 5. Looked up from germline, CDR1 is SGHTA and CDR2 is FQGNSA. The CDR3 has 13 amino acids. This CDR3 reads CASAQGGADTQYF. CDR3 nucleotide sequence: TGTGCCAGCGCACAGGGGGGCGCAGATACGCAGTATTTT.

The chain is built from TRBV4-3 and TRBJ1-1; no reliable D call. Germline CDR1 is LGHNA and CDR2 is YSLEER. V gave up 1 base and J gave up 1 base, with 7 bases separating them. The CDR3 is 14 amino acids. The CDR3 loop is CASSQVPPNTEAFF. Here the CDR3 DNA reads TGCGCCAGCAGCCAAGTCCCCCCGAACACTGAAGCTTTCTTT.

This clone was recorded only once. The J gene is TRBJ2-3, the V gene TRBV6-1; 10 nucleotides match TRBD1. The V gene end was trimmed by 4 bases and the J gene end by 3 bases; junction bases not matched to a gene: 13. The germline gives CDR1 MNHNS, CDR2 SASEGT. The CDR3 length is 18 residues. The CDR3 DNA follows: TGTGCCAGCAGTGCACCTAGATCGACAGGGGGCCTTACAGATACGCAGTATTTT. Its translation is CASSAPRSTGGLTDTQYF.

The gene calls are TRBV28 and TRBJ2-7, with 11 nucleotides matching TRBD2. The V gene's germline CDR1 is MDHEN and CDR2 SYDVKM. The CDR3 is 15 amino acids. V trimming: 6 bases; J trimming: 6 bases; junction bases outside the gene matches: 10. DNA of the CDR3: TGTGCCAGCAGCTCCTGGGGTCTAGCGGGAGGCGAGCAGTACTTC. Its translation is CASSSWGLAGGEQYF.

The chain has TRBV7-8 and TRBJ2-7, with 7 bases aligning to TRBD1. The germline V gene has CDR1 SGHVS and CDR2 FQNEAQ. This CDR3 spans 14 amino acids. Losses at the gene ends were 5 bases for V and 3 bases for J; bases not matched to a gene: 7. CDR3 coding DNA: TGTGCCAGCAGCCTGACAGGGTTAGTCTACGAGCAGTACTTC. It encodes CASSLTGLVYEQYF.

The chain joins TRBV6-6 to TRBJ2-1; tentative D call: TRBD1 (5 bases). Trimming removed 5 bases from V and 8 bases from J, with 13 bases in between. The CDR3 consists of 13 residues. Germline V CDR1 and CDR2: MNHNY, SVGAGI (reference sequence). The CDR3 sequence: CASSVEAQDEQFF. The CDR3 DNA reads as TGTGCCAGCAGTGTGGAAGCACAGGATGAGCAGTTCTTC.

V and J are TRBV5-1 and TRBJ2-6; D possibly matches TRBD1 or TRBD2 (5 bases each). V was trimmed by 4 bases and J by 0 bases, leaving 8 bases between them. This CDR3 has 15 amino acids. Germline V gene data show CDR1 as SGHRS and CDR2 as YFSETQ. CDR3 coding DNA: TGCGCCAGCAGCCGGGACCCCTCTGGGGCCAACGTCCTGACTTTC. Its translation: CASSRDPSGANVLTF.

The gene calls are TRBV30 and TRBJ1-5, with D unresolved. This CDR3 has 14 residues. Germline V CDR1 and CDR2: GTSNPN, SVGIG (reference sequence). The germline V and J ends were trimmed by 2 bases and 4 bases, with 12 bases remaining between them. The CDR3 nucleotides read TGTGCCTGGAGTTCTCAGGTCCGGAATCAGCCCCAGCATTTT. Amino acid sequence: CAWSSQVRNQPQHF. Filled out from reference TRBV30 and TRBJ1-5, the complete variable domain reads SQTIHQWPATLVQPVGSPLSLECTVEGTSNPNLYWYRQAAGRGLQLLFYSVGIGQISSEVPQNLSASRPQDRQFILSSKKLLLSDSGFYLCAWSSQVRNQPQHFGDGTRLSIL.

This rearrangement joins TRBV28 to TRBJ2-7; D is unclear. The CDR3 runs 21 residues. Germline V gene lookup returns CDR1 MDHEN and CDR2 SYDVKM. The V end was cut by 2 bases, the J end by 3 bases, with 32 bases between. The CDR3 DNA sequence: TGTGCCAGCAGTTTAGGCTCCTACCTCAGCCGAGGCTCTGGACGGTACTACGAGCAGTACTTC. Its translation is CASSLGSYLSRGSGRYYEQYF. The full variable domain, in which reference TRBV28 and TRBJ2-7 provide the parts outside the CDR3, is DVKVTQSSRYLVKRTGEKVFLECVQDMDHENMFWYRQDPGLGLRLIYFSYDVKMKEKGDIPEGYSVSREKKERFSLILESASTNQTSMYLCASSLGSYLSRGSGRYYEQYFGPGTRLTVT.

V usage is TRBV7-2 and J usage is TRBJ2-1, with 13 bases matching TRBD2. After removal of 6 bases from V and 0 bases from J, the junction contained 8 bases not matched to a gene. CDR3 size: 18 residues. Germline V gene sequence: CDR1 SGHTA, CDR2 FQGNSA. In DNA form, the CDR3 reads TGTGCCAGCAGGCCCGGACTAGCGGGGGCCAGCTCCTACAATGAGCAGTTCTTC. Encoded protein: CASRPGLAGASSYNEQFF.

The chain recombines TRBV18 with TRBJ1-5; no clear D gene. CDR1 is KGHSH and CDR2 is LQKENI in the germline V gene. Trimming shortened V by 1 base and J by 2 bases, and 6 bases separated the two germline ends. This CDR3 is 14 amino acids long. In DNA, the CDR3 is TGTGCCAGCTCACCACAGGGCGGCAATCAGCCCCAGCATTTT. The encoded protein is CASSPQGGNQPQHF. Full variable domain (rest looked up from reference TRBV18 and TRBJ1-5): NAGVMQNPRHLVRRRGQEARLRCSPMKGHSHVYWYRQLPEEGLKFMVYLQKENIIDESGMPKERFSAEFPKEGPSILRIQQVVRGDSAAYFCASSPQGGNQPQHFGDGTRLSIL.

The V and J genes are TRBV5-1 and TRBJ2-6; TRBD1 matches 10 bases. Looked up from germline, CDR1 is SGHRS and CDR2 is YFSETQ. The trim removed 5 bases at V and 3 bases at J, leaving 8 bases unmatched. This CDR3 has 17 residues. CDR3 nucleotide sequence: TGCGCCAGCAGTCCCGGGACAGGGGCATATGGGGCCAACGTCCTGACTTTC. It encodes CASSPGTGAYGANVLTF.

This clone was seen just once. The V gene is TRBV5-4, the J gene TRBJ2-6, with 8 bases lining up with TRBD1. V trimming: 0 bases; J trimming: 4 bases; junction bases outside the gene matches: 6. The CDR3 runs to 17 residues. Germline V gene data show CDR1 as SGHNT and CDR2 as YYREEE (reference sequence). In DNA, the CDR3 is TGTGCCAGCAGCTTGGGACAGGGGATAATGGGGGCCAACGTCCTGACTTTC. It is translated as CASSLGQGIMGANVLTF.

Of note for this clone: The same CDR3 also results from other DNA sequences found in this sample. V and J are TRBV9 and TRBJ2-6; TRBD1 is a possible D gene (6 bases). CDR1 SGDLS and CDR2 YYNGEE come from the germline V gene. This CDR3 has 15 residues. Trimming shortened V by 3 bases and J by 2 bases, and 9 bases separated the two germline ends. This chain's CDR3 is CASSAQGTGANVLTF. In DNA form, the CDR3 reads TGTGCCAGCAGCGCCCAGGGGACTGGGGCCAACGTCCTGACTTTC.

The chain links TRBV5-1 to TRBJ1-1; D not resolved. Germline V CDR1 and CDR2: SGHRS, YFSETQ. The CDR3 covers 14 residues. V was shortened by 0 bases and J by 6 bases, with 12 bases between the two germline ends. Here the CDR3 DNA reads TGCGCCAGCAGCTTGGACGACGGAGTCTCTGAAGCTTTCTTT. This encodes CASSLDDGVSEAFF.

This sequence joins TRBV2 and TRBJ1-1; D possibly corresponds to TRBD1 (5 bases). The CDR3 contains 15 residues. The ends were cut back, 7 bases at V and 5 bases at J, with 20 bases in the middle. Germline V gives CDR1 SNHLY, CDR2 FYNNEI. CDR3 sequence (DNA): TGTGCCAGCACTAAGGAGGCGGGGGGGAGTACTGAAGCTTTCTTT. It is translated as CASTKEAGGSTEAFF.

Turning to this clone: Mismatch with germline at one junction end may stem from a read error. This chain connects TRBV30 to TRBJ2-5; 8 bases line up with TRBD1. The J call is in doubt because the DNA end fits TRBJ2-7 better. The CDR3 sequence is 14 residues long. Germline CDR1 and CDR2: GTSNPN and SVGIG (reference sequence). CDR3 bases: TGTGCCTGGAGTAGCGGACAGGGCTCCTCCGAGCAGTACTTC. Protein product: CAWSSGQGSSEQYF.